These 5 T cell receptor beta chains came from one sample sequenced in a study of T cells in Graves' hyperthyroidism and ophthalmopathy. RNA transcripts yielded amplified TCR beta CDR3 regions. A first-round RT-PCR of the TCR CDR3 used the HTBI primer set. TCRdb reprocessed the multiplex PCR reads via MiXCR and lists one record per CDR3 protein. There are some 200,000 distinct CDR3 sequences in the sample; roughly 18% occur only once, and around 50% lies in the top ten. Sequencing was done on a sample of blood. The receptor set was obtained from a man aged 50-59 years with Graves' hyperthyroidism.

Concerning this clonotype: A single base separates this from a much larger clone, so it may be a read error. The CDR3 sequence is CASSLVHSSGADTQYF. For the CDR3, the DNA is TGTGCCAGCAGCTTAGTGCACAGTTCAGGGGCCGATACGCAGTATTTT. V and J are TRBV11-2 and TRBJ2-3, with D possibly TRBD1 on 6 matching bases. The germline V gene has CDR1 SGHAT and CDR2 FQNNGV. Trimming left V 1 base short and J 6 bases short, with 17 bases between. CDR3 size: 16 residues.

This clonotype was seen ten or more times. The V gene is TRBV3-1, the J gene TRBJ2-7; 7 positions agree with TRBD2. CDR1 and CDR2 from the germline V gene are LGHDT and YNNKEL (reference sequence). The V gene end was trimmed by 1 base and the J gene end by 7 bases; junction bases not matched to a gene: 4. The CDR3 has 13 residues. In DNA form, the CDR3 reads TGTGCCAGCAGCCAAGCCCGGGAGGTTGAGCAGTACTTC. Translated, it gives CASSQAREVEQYF.

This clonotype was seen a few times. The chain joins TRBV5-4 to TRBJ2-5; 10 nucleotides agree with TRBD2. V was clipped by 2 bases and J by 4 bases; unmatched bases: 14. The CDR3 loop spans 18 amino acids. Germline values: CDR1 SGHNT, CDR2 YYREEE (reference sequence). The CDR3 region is CASSLSSTSGKGGETQYF. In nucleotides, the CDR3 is TGTGCCAGCAGCTTAAGTTCCACTAGCGGGAAGGGTGGAGAGACCCAGTACTTC.

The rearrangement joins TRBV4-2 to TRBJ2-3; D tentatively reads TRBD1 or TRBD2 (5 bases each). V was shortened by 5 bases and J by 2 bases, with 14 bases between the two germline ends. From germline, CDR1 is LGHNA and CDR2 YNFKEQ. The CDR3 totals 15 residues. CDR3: CASSYEGRSTDTQYF. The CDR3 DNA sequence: TGTGCCAGCAGCTACGAGGGACGGTCCACAGATACGCAGTATTTT.

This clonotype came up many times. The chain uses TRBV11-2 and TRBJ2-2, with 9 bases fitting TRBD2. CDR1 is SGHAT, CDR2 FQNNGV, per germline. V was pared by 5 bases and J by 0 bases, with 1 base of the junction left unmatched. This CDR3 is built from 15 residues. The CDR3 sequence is CASSPSGANTGELFF. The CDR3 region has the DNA TGTGCCAGCAGCCCTAGCGGGGCGAACACCGGGGAGCTGTTTTTT.